This T cell receptor beta chain was observed in a study of blood T cell repertoires in COVID-19 (dated by TCRdb to 2020 to 2022). About the investigation overall: Collaborator samples came from the United States, Italy and Spain and covered acute and convalescent phases of COVID-19. The dataset comprised deeply sampled blood TCRbeta repertoires from subjects exposed to, actively infected with, or recovered from COVID-19. The repertoires were made available in a free public database intended to serve as a resource for research on the immune response to SARS-CoV-2. Samples came from the ongoing ImmuneRACE study (first 160 participants) plus 1,254 subjects from 6 global collaborators. Nearly every sample came with metadata listing a de-identified subject ID, COVID-19 status, age in years and sex. Where available, HLA class I and class II types were obtained from metadata supplied by the sample provider rather than from assay-based typing. The material from the prospective study consisted of cDNA or gDNA derived from T cells, B-cell-depleted T cells, or PBMCs.

TCRbeta CDR3 regions were amplified from genomic DNA using the immunoSEQ Assay, a bias-controlled multiplex PCR. Under the source paper's analysis protocol: Nucleated cell counts per sample were estimated from amplification of reference gene primers within the assay. To quantify the absolute abundance of each unique TCRbeta CDR3 rearrangement, sequence reads were collapsed and filtered. Productive Simpson clonality was computed per sample as the square root of Simpson's diversity index over productive rearrangements. Here the immuneACCESS table is served through TCRdb, limited to in-frame sequences with V and J called. Missing clones are a known gap in these copies; in checked studies unresolved V genes cover under half, and the rest lacks a known reason. From that table come the V and J calls and clone size; the DNA was used to work out D and trimming. Here the sample has more than 95,000 clones; 86% occur a single time. The ten largest clonotypes hold roughly 5.4% of the sample.

Whole blood was collected in K2EDTA tubes by collaborating institutions according to the institutions' own protocols. For TCRbeta analysis, collaborators shipped samples as frozen whole blood, isolated PBMCs, or DNA extracted from either of those sample types. The CDR3 covers 15 residues, taking in both the cysteine and the phenylalanine. The CDR3 DNA has 45 bases and is translated from base 1. The germline V gene specifies SGHRS as CDR1 and YFSETQ as CDR2. V and J are trimmed by 8 bases and 4 bases, and the gene matches miss 10 bases of the junction. Paper-wide results and their limitations: The quantity of clinical and demographic metadata differed by source and by participant and was supplied without curation.

Remarks on this clone: No antigen is known for it. It has no much larger one-base neighbor in the sample; base qualities were not kept.

Rearrangement joined TRBV5-1 to TRBJ2-3; 10 junctional bases match TRBD1. The source material was peripheral blood. The TCR originated in a human donor in a cohort sampled during active COVID-19. The CDR3 protein sequence reads: CASSTTTGGPDTQYF. The DNA reads as follows: TGCGCCAGTAGCACTACGACAGGGGGCCCAGATACGCAGTATTTT.